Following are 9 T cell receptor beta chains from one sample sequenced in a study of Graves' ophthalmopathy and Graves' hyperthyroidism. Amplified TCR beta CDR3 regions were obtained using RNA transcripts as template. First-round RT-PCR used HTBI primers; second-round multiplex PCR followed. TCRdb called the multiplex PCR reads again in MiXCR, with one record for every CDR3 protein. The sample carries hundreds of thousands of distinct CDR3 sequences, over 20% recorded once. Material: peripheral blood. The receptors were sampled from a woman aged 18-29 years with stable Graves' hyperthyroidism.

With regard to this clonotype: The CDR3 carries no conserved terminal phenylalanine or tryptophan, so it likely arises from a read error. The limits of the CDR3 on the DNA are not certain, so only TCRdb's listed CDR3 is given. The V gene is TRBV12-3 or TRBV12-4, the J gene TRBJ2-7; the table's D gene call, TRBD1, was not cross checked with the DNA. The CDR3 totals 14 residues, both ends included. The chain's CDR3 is CASSLTRGAYEQCY.

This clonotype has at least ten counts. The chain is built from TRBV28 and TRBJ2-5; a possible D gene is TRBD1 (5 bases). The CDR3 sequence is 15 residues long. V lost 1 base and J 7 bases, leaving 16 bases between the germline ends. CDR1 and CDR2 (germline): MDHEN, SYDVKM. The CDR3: CASSLLAGRVRTQYF. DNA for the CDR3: TGTGCCAGCAGTTTATTGGCAGGCAGGGTGCGGACCCAGTACTTC.

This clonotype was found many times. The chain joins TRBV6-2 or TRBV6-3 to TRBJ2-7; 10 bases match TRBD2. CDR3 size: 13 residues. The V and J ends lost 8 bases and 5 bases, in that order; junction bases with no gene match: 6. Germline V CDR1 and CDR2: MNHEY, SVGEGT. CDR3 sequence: CASGTSETHEQYF. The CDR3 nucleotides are TGTGCCAGCGGGACTAGCGAAACCCACGAGCAGTACTTC.

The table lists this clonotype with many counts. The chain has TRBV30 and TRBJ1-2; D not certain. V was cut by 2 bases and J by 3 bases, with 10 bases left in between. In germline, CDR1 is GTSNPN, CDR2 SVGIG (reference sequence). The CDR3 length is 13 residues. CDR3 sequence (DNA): TGTGCCTGGAGTTTGGAGCGGCACTATGGCTACACCTTC. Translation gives CAWSLERHYGYTF. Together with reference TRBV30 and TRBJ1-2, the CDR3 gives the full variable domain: SQTIHQWPATLVQPVGSPLSLECTVEGTSNPNLYWYRQAAGRGLQLLFYSVGIGQISSEVPQNLSASRPQDRQFILSSKKLLLSDSGFYLCAWSLERHYGYTFGSGTRLTVV.

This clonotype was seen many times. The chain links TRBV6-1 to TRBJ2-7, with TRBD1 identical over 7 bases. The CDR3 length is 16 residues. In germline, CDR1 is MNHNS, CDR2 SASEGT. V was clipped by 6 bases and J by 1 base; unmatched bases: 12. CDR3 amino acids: CASSRWGTVQSYEQYF. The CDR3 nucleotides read TGTGCCAGCAGCCGATGGGGGACAGTCCAATCCTACGAGCAGTACTTC.

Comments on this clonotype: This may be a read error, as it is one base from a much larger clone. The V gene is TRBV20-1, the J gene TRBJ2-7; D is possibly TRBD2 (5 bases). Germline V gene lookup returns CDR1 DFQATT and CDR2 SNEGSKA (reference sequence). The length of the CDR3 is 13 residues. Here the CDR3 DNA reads TGCTGTGCAACAATCCCGGGGTCCTACGAGCAGTACTTC. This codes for CCATIPGSYEQYF.

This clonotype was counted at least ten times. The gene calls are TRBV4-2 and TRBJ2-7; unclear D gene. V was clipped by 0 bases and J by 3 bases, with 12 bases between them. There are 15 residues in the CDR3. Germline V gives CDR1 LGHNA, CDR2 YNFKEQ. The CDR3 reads CASSQDPNWHYEQYF. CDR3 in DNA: TGTGCCAGCAGCCAAGATCCTAACTGGCACTACGAGCAGTACTTC.

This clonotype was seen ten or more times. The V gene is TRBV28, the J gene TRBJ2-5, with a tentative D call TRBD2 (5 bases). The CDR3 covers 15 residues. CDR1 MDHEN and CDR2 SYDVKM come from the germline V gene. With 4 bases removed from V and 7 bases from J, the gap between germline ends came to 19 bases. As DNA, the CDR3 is TGTGCCAGCAGTTCCACTAAACTAGGTGGAGGGACCCAGTACTTC. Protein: CASSSTKLGGGTQYF.

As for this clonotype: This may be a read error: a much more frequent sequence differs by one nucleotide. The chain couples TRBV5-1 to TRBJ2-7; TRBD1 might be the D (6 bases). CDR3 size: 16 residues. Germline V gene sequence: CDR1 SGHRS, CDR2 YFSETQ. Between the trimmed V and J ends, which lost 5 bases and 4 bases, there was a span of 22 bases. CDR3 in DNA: TGCGCCAGCAGTTCGTACAGGGAGCCCCACTCGTACGAGCAGTACTTC. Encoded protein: CASSSYREPHSYEQYF.